This T cell receptor (beta chain) is from a study of cytomegalovirus exposure and HLA in healthy donors. For the study at large: Early released data comprised some 91 million unique TCRs from HLA-typed donors. There were a few hundred genotyped donors. Of these, roughly 80% fell in the genetic ancestry cluster associated with self-reported Caucasian donors.

Study-wide results and limits: Testing in vitro showed a few CMV-associated chains specific for CMV antigens.

The CDR3 has 17 residues. Trimming took off 0 bases at V and 3 bases at J, with 15 bases between the two ends. Germline V gene data show CDR1 as SGHVS and CDR2 as FNYEAQ. The PCR had 60 Vbeta and 13 Jbeta primers. Some clones are missing from TCRdb's copy, which holds only in-frame ones; the method was immunoSEQ multiplex PCR. The sample includes about 160,000 clones, 60% to 80% of them seen just once. In the case of this clone: Its antigen is currently unknown.

Sequencing used PBMCs. The V gene is TRBV7-6, the J gene TRBJ1-5; D is possibly TRBD1 (5 bases). The sequence was obtained from a man aged 45 to 65 in good health and CMV-seropositive. The DNA of the CDR3 is TGTGCCAGCAGCTTAGCCCCCCCGGGCAGGGTCAATCAGCCCCAGCATTTT. It encodes CASSLAPPGRVNQPQHF.